This T cell receptor beta chain was found in a study of shared clonotypes between healthy human individuals. Trimming cost V 4 bases and J 3 bases, with 6 bases left between them. The germline CDR1 and CDR2 sequences are SNHLY and FYNNEI. This CDR3 has 12 amino acids. On ten immunoSEQ deep assay plates, unsorted PBMC DNA was sequenced. Original data processing: Filtering differed because ImmunoSEQ produced junction-only sequences that carried no quality scores. Generated by immunoSEQ multiplex PCR, the TCRdb table keeps only in-frame clones and is missing some. V, J and clone size are those of that table, while D and trimming were read from the DNA. The sample carries around 500,000 clones, around 79% recorded once.

This sequence joins TRBV2 and TRBJ2-5; unclear D gene. This receptor was obtained from a woman in her 40s in good health. Some clones in this sample may be carry-over from other donors' samples. Sequencing was done on a sample of PBMCs. The chain's CDR3 is CASSVSEETQYF. CDR3 in DNA: TGTGCCAGCAGTGTTTCGGAAGAGACCCAGTACTTC. The full variable domain, in which reference TRBV2 and TRBJ2-5 provide the parts outside the CDR3, is EPEVTQTPSHQVTQMGQEVILRCVPISNHLYFYWYRQILGQKVEFLVSFYNNEISEKSEIFDDQFSVERPDGSNFTLKIRSTKLEDSAMYFCASSVSEETQYFGPGTRLLVL.